This TCR beta chain derives from a study of blood T cells in healthy people across ages. Overall study findings and caveats: Percentage of naive T cells showed a strong correlation with TCR beta diversity.

Together with a sample-barcoded 5' primer, a J-beta primer mix was included in a second PCR lasting roughly 6 to 12 cycles. At least 2.5 million CDR3-containing paired-end reads were obtained per sample. TCRdb called the 5' RACE reads again in MiXCR, with one record for every CDR3 protein. The repertoire holds more than 650,000 distinct CDR3 sequences, with more than 25% as singletons. This CDR3 comprises 12 residues. V lost 8 bases to trimming and J lost 3 bases, with 14 bases between them. Germline assignment: CDR1 SQVTM and CDR2 ANQGSEA. Worth noting for this clonotype: The target antigen is unknown.

These data also formed part of another study, on T cells of mothers and their children. This second report adds: A second PCR was performed with the M1S primer. This primer added sample barcodes and 2-4 random nucleotides.

This clonotype was sampled from a boy aged 10-17 years in good health. This chain connects TRBV29-1 to TRBJ2-7; no clear D gene. Sequencing used blood. The CDR3 here is CSFAPNGYEQYF. The CDR3 coding sequence is TGCAGCTTCGCCCCGAACGGCTACGAGCAGTACTTC.